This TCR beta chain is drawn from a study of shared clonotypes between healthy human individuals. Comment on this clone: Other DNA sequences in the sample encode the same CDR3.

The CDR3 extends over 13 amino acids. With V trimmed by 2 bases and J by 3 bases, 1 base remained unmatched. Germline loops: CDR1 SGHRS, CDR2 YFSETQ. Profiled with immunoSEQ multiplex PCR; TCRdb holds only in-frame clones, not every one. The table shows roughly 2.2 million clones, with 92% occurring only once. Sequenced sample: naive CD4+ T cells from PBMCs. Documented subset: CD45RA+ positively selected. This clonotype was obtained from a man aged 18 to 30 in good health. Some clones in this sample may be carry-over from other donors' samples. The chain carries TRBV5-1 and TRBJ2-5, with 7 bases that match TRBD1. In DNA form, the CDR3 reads TGCGCCAGCAGCTTCACAGGGGAAGAGACCCAGTACTTC. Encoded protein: CASSFTGEETQYF.